This is a list of T cell receptor beta chains from one sample in a study of blood T cell repertoires in COVID-19. Clones were read by immunoSEQ multiplex PCR, and TCRdb kept only the in-frame ones, dropping some. Of about 190,000 clones in the sample, about four fifths are singletons; the top ten hold about 3.3%. The sample taken for sequencing was PBMCs or T cells enriched from blood (not recorded which). Receptors were obtained from a woman aged 25 to 39 who had been exposed to COVID-19. The CDR3 runs from the conserved cysteine through the conserved F or W. The D gene is left open where the match is weak. For some rows the clone size is stated as once, few or many, or as a class when expanded; others skip it.

>NA|NA|TRBJ1-1|TRBV29-1
CSVSGDLTEAFF
TGCAGCGTTTCAGGGGATCTCACTGAAGCTTTCTTT
>NA|NA|TRBJ2-2|TRBV12-3/TRBV12-4
CASTLDGAGELFF
TGTGCCAGCACCTTAGATGGAGCCGGGGAGCTGTTTTTT
>few|NA|TRBJ1-1|TRBV5-1
CASSLAAGEGTEAFF
TGCGCCAGCAGCTTGGCTGCAGGGGAAGGGACTGAAGCTTTCTTT
>NA|TRBD2|TRBJ2-1|TRBV27
CASSLTAGGYNEQFF
TGTGCCAGCAGTTTAACAGCGGGGGGCTACAATGAGCAGTTCTTC
>NA|NA|TRBJ1-1|TRBV7-3
CASSLLRRRENGEAFF
TGTGCCAGCAGCTTACTCAGGAGGCGGGAGAATGGTGAAGCTTTCTTT
>NA|TRBD1|TRBJ1-2|TRBV9
CASSASQGQGNYGYTF
TGTGCCAGCAGCGCCTCCCAAGGACAGGGTAACTATGGCTACACCTTC
>NA|NA|TRBJ1-2|TRBV19
CASSIGFGGAYGYTF
TGTGCCAGTAGTATAGGATTCGGGGGGGCATATGGCTACACCTTC
>NA|TRBD2|TRBJ2-7|TRBV6-2/TRBV6-3
CASSYPKKGASGSKYEQYF
TGTGCCAGCAGTTACCCGAAAAAAGGTGCTAGCGGGTCGAAATACGAGCAGTACTTC
>NA|NA|TRBJ2-3|TRBV4-1
CASSQDWTGDGTDTQYF
TGCGCCAGCAGCCAAGATTGGACGGGGGACGGCACAGATACGCAGTATTTT
>NA|TRBD1|TRBJ2-1|TRBV18
CASSLGTVNNEQFF
TGTGCCAGCTCGCTCGGGACAGTTAACAATGAGCAGTTCTTC
>NA|NA|TRBJ2-3|TRBV4-1
CASSQEGADTQYF
TGCGCCAGCAGCCAAGAAGGGGCGGATACGCAGTATTTT
>NA|NA|TRBJ1-6|TRBV5-8
CANEGGNSPLHF
TGTGCTAACGAGGGAGGGAATTCACCCCTCCACTTT
>many|NA|TRBJ2-3|TRBV2
CASNGVGTDTQYF
TGTGCCAGCAACGGGGTAGGCACAGATACGCAGTATTTT
>once|TRBD1|TRBJ2-5|TRBV18
CASSPRVGTGAEVHSETQYF
TGTGCCAGCTCCCCTCGTGTTGGGACAGGGGCCGAGGTTCACAGTGAGACCCAGTACTTC
>NA|NA|TRBJ1-6|TRBV7-9
CASASTGGYNSPLHF
TGTGCCAGCGCATCCACTGGGGGGTATAATTCACCCCTCCACTTT
>NA|NA|TRBJ2-3|TRBV19
CASSIALASTDTQYF
TGTGCCAGTAGTATAGCCCTAGCTAGCACAGATACGCAGTATTTT